The clone carrying this TCR beta chain showed up just a few times. What it binds is not known. MiXCR was run by TCRdb on the RT-PCR reads, yielding one entry per CDR3 protein. The sample shows about 800,000 distinct CDR3 sequences, over 20% of them seen only once. The data originate from a study of response to subunit inactivated influenza vaccine. General study findings and limits: Authors suggested each seasonal flu vaccination may recruit only limited numbers of new T cells.

The length of the CDR3 is 13 residues. V was clipped by 4 bases and J by 4 bases, with 9 bases between them. Germline V gene data show CDR1 as SGHDN and CDR2 as FVKESK. The receptor's source is a man over 45 who received an inactivated influenza vaccine. The sample here was PBMCs from blood, taken around 5 days after vaccination. The V gene is TRBV14, the J gene TRBJ2-3; a weak D match, TRBD1 (5 bases). In DNA, the CDR3 is TGTGCCAGCAGCCCAGGGTACGCAGATACGCAGTATTTT. Its protein product is CASSPGYADTQYF.